Listed below are T cell receptor beta chains from one sample, sequenced in a study of blood T cells in healthy people across ages. TCRdb analysed the 5' RACE reads with MiXCR anew, one entry per CDR3 protein. Here the sample spans 650,000 or so distinct CDR3 sequences, under 65% being singletons. Sequences were obtained from blood. These TCRs come from a woman of 80 years or more in good health. CDR3s include the opening cysteine and the closing phenylalanine or tryptophan. The order of the fields is D gene, J gene, V gene, clone size, CDR3 DNA, CDR3 protein. D genes are given only for firm matches. Expanded clones get a size class; other rows say once, few or many, or leave the size out.

d_call: -; j_call: TRBJ2-1; v_call: TRBV6-2/TRBV6-3; clone_size: -; cdr3_nt: TGTGCCAGCAGTTACTCTCCTAGCGATACATACAATGAGCAGTTCTTC; cdr3_aa: CASSYSPSDTYNEQFF
d_call: -; j_call: TRBJ2-7; v_call: TRBV5-1; clone_size: -; cdr3_nt: TGCGCCAGCAGCTTGGAACTCAACGAGCAGTACTTC; cdr3_aa: CASSLELNEQYF
d_call: -; j_call: TRBJ2-1; v_call: TRBV16; clone_size: many; cdr3_nt: TGTGCCAGCAGCCAAGGGTCCCACAATGAGCAGTTCTTC; cdr3_aa: CASSQGSHNEQFF
d_call: -; j_call: TRBJ1-4; v_call: TRBV15; clone_size: -; cdr3_nt: TGTGCCACCAGCAGGGGCCTGGACAGCACTGCAACTAATGAAAAACTGTTTTTT; cdr3_aa: CATSRGLDSTATNEKLFF
d_call: -; j_call: TRBJ1-1; v_call: TRBV2; clone_size: -; cdr3_nt: TGTGCCAGCAGATTGACGGATGAAGCTTTCTTT; cdr3_aa: CASRLTDEAFF
d_call: -; j_call: TRBJ1-6; v_call: TRBV14; clone_size: -; cdr3_nt: TGTGCCAGCAGCCAAGTCGACAGAGGTAGTTCACCCCTCCACTTT; cdr3_aa: CASSQVDRGSSPLHF
d_call: -; j_call: TRBJ2-3; v_call: TRBV10-3; clone_size: -; cdr3_nt: TGTGCCATCAGTGAATTAGCGGACACAGATACGCAGTATTTT; cdr3_aa: CAISELADTDTQYF
d_call: TRBD1; j_call: TRBJ2-2; v_call: TRBV25-1; clone_size: -; cdr3_nt: TGTGCCTGCAGTGACCCCCGGACAGGAACGACCGGGGAGCTGTTTTTT; cdr3_aa: CACSDPRTGTTGELFF
d_call: -; j_call: TRBJ2-5; v_call: TRBV12-3/TRBV12-4; clone_size: -; cdr3_nt: TGTGCCAGCAGCACTACCGGGGGAGAGACCCAGTACTTC; cdr3_aa: CASSTTGGETQYF
d_call: -; j_call: TRBJ2-7; v_call: TRBV24-1; clone_size: -; cdr3_nt: TGTGCCAGCAGCGAGCAGGGGAGCTCCTACGAGCAGTACTTC; cdr3_aa: CASSEQGSSYEQYF
d_call: TRBD2; j_call: TRBJ2-1; v_call: TRBV20-1; clone_size: many; cdr3_nt: TGCAGTGCTAGGGGGGGGTACTACAATGAGCAGTTCTTC; cdr3_aa: CSARGGYYNEQFF
d_call: -; j_call: TRBJ1-1; v_call: TRBV3-1; clone_size: -; cdr3_nt: TGTGCCAGCACCCAAAGGCAGGGCAGGAACACTGAAGCTTTCTTT; cdr3_aa: CASTQRQGRNTEAFF
d_call: TRBD1; j_call: TRBJ1-4; v_call: TRBV11-1; clone_size: -; cdr3_nt: TGTGCCAGCAGCTCCCTAACGACAGGGGGAGGAAGTCATGCAACTAATGAAAAACTGTTTTTT; cdr3_aa: CASSSLTTGGGSHATNEKLFF
d_call: -; j_call: TRBJ2-1; v_call: TRBV6-6; clone_size: many; cdr3_nt: TGTGCCAGCTTCCAAACCGGGACAACGGGATACAATGAGCAGTTCTTC; cdr3_aa: CASFQTGTTGYNEQFF
d_call: -; j_call: TRBJ2-7; v_call: TRBV29-1; clone_size: -; cdr3_nt: TGCAGCGCCACAGGGGAGGGAGACGAGCAGTACTTC; cdr3_aa: CSATGEGDEQYF
d_call: -; j_call: TRBJ1-4; v_call: TRBV7-2; clone_size: -; cdr3_nt: TGTGCCGGCAGCTTAGCTGGGATAACTAATGAAAAACTGTTTTTT; cdr3_aa: CAGSLAGITNEKLFF
d_call: -; j_call: TRBJ2-1; v_call: TRBV10-1; clone_size: many; cdr3_nt: TGCGCCAGCAGTGAGTCGATCGGGCAGTACAATGAGCAGTTCTTC; cdr3_aa: CASSESIGQYNEQFF
d_call: -; j_call: TRBJ2-5; v_call: TRBV6-2/TRBV6-3; clone_size: once; cdr3_nt: TGTGCCAGCAGGGCGAGGGAAGAGACCCAGTACTTC; cdr3_aa: CASRAREETQYF
d_call: -; j_call: TRBJ2-6; v_call: TRBV7-3; clone_size: many; cdr3_nt: TGTGCCAGCAGCTCAGGGTCAGGGGCCAACGTCCTGACTTTC; cdr3_aa: CASSSGSGANVLTF
d_call: -; j_call: TRBJ2-3; v_call: TRBV29-1; clone_size: -; cdr3_nt: TGCAGCGTCGGACTGGGAACAGATACGCAGTATTTT; cdr3_aa: CSVGLGTDTQYF
d_call: -; j_call: TRBJ2-7; v_call: TRBV27; clone_size: few; cdr3_nt: TGTGCCAGCGGGACGGGGCGTGCCTACGAGCAGTACTTC; cdr3_aa: CASGTGRAYEQYF
d_call: TRBD2; j_call: TRBJ2-4; v_call: TRBV2; clone_size: few; cdr3_nt: TGTGCCAGCAGTGAAAGCGGGGCAAACATTCAGTACTTC; cdr3_aa: CASSESGANIQYF
d_call: -; j_call: TRBJ1-1; v_call: TRBV6-5; clone_size: -; cdr3_nt: TGTGCCAGCAGACCGGGGAACAGCAACACTGAAGCTTTCTTT; cdr3_aa: CASRPGNSNTEAFF
d_call: TRBD1; j_call: TRBJ2-6; v_call: TRBV28; clone_size: many; cdr3_nt: TGTGCCAGCAGTTTACTGGGACAGACCCTGATGGCCAACGTCCTGACTTTC; cdr3_aa: CASSLLGQTLMANVLTF
d_call: -; j_call: TRBJ2-7; v_call: TRBV3-1; clone_size: -; cdr3_nt: TGTGCCAGCAGCCAAGCCCCCTCAACCACCGCCTACGAGCAGTACTTC; cdr3_aa: CASSQAPSTTAYEQYF
d_call: TRBD2; j_call: TRBJ2-7; v_call: TRBV2; clone_size: -; cdr3_nt: TGTGCCAGCATTCCACTAGCGGGCATTTCCAATGAGCAGTACTTC; cdr3_aa: CASIPLAGISNEQYF
d_call: -; j_call: TRBJ2-3; v_call: TRBV25-1; clone_size: -; cdr3_nt: TGTGCCAGCAGTGAATTGGGTTTGGGGGTCGATTCAGATACGCAGTATTTT; cdr3_aa: CASSELGLGVDSDTQYF
d_call: -; j_call: TRBJ2-3; v_call: TRBV7-2; clone_size: -; cdr3_nt: TGTGCCAGCAGACGGGGCGGTGTCACAGATACGCAGTATTTT; cdr3_aa: CASRRGGVTDTQYF
d_call: -; j_call: TRBJ1-3; v_call: TRBV13; clone_size: few; cdr3_nt: TGTGCCAGCAGCCAGGTTTGGACATCCCTTGACTACTCTGGAAACACCATATATTTT; cdr3_aa: CASSQVWTSLDYSGNTIYF
d_call: TRBD2; j_call: TRBJ2-1; v_call: TRBV2; clone_size: -; cdr3_nt: TGTGCCAGCAGTGAAGCGGGACTAGGTGCCTACAATGAGCAGTTCTTC; cdr3_aa: CASSEAGLGAYNEQFF
d_call: -; j_call: TRBJ2-1; v_call: TRBV7-2; clone_size: -; cdr3_nt: TGTGCCAGCAGCTTGGAGGGGGTAGCTGAGCAGTTCTTC; cdr3_aa: CASSLEGVAEQFF
d_call: TRBD1; j_call: TRBJ2-1; v_call: TRBV4-2; clone_size: -; cdr3_nt: TGTGCCAGCAGCTCAGGGGGCTTCCGGGACCACAATGAGCAGTTCTTC; cdr3_aa: CASSSGGFRDHNEQFF
d_call: -; j_call: TRBJ2-7; v_call: TRBV12-3/TRBV12-4; clone_size: many; cdr3_nt: TGTGCCAGCGAAGGGGGTCCCTACGAGCAGTACTTC; cdr3_aa: CASEGGPYEQYF
d_call: TRBD2; j_call: TRBJ2-1; v_call: TRBV3-1; clone_size: -; cdr3_nt: TGTGCCAGCAGCCAAGGACTAGCGGGGTCCCAGGAGCAGTTCTTC; cdr3_aa: CASSQGLAGSQEQFF
d_call: -; j_call: TRBJ2-7; v_call: TRBV20-1; clone_size: -; cdr3_nt: TGCAGTGCTAGCTCCCCAGAATCCTACGAGCAGTACTTC; cdr3_aa: CSASSPESYEQYF
d_call: -; j_call: TRBJ1-2; v_call: TRBV12-3/TRBV12-4; clone_size: many; cdr3_nt: TGTGCCAGCAGTCGAGAGGGACGGAACTATGGCTACACCTTC; cdr3_aa: CASSREGRNYGYTF
d_call: -; j_call: TRBJ2-1; v_call: TRBV28; clone_size: many; cdr3_nt: TGTGCCAGTGCTCGCTCCTACAATGAGCAGTTCTTC; cdr3_aa: CASARSYNEQFF
d_call: TRBD2; j_call: TRBJ2-1; v_call: TRBV20-1; clone_size: many; cdr3_nt: TGCAGTGCCCCTAAGGTGGCTAGCGGGGCCAATGAGCAGTTCTTC; cdr3_aa: CSAPKVASGANEQFF
d_call: -; j_call: TRBJ1-2; v_call: TRBV20-1; clone_size: -; cdr3_nt: TGCAGTGCAACGGGGGGGGCGGTCTATGGCTACACCTTC; cdr3_aa: CSATGGAVYGYTF
d_call: -; j_call: TRBJ2-1; v_call: TRBV20-1; clone_size: -; cdr3_nt: TGCAGTGCTAGACCCATGATGAACGGCTACAATGAGCAGTTCTTC; cdr3_aa: CSARPMMNGYNEQFF
d_call: -; j_call: TRBJ1-1; v_call: TRBV28; clone_size: -; cdr3_nt: TGTGCCAGCAGTTTATTCCCAGGGGACACTGAAGCTTTCTTT; cdr3_aa: CASSLFPGDTEAFF
d_call: -; j_call: TRBJ2-5; v_call: TRBV7-8; clone_size: -; cdr3_nt: TGTGCCAGCAGCTTGAGTGGGGCAGGAGAGACCCAGTACTTC; cdr3_aa: CASSLSGAGETQYF
d_call: -; j_call: TRBJ2-7; v_call: TRBV7-9; clone_size: few; cdr3_nt: TGTGCCAGCAGCTTAAGGCAGGGGCTCGAGCAGTACTTC; cdr3_aa: CASSLRQGLEQYF
d_call: TRBD2; j_call: TRBJ2-1; v_call: TRBV15; clone_size: -; cdr3_nt: TGTGCCACCACGAGCGGGAGGGTAACCTACAATGAGCAGTTCTTC; cdr3_aa: CATTSGRVTYNEQFF
d_call: -; j_call: TRBJ2-4; v_call: TRBV20-1; clone_size: few; cdr3_nt: TGCAGTGCTAGAGGGCAGGGGACAAACATTCAGTACTTC; cdr3_aa: CSARGQGTNIQYF
d_call: -; j_call: TRBJ2-5; v_call: TRBV7-3; clone_size: once; cdr3_nt: TGTGCCAGGGGGACTTCCCAAGAGACCCAGTACTTC; cdr3_aa: CARGTSQETQYF
d_call: -; j_call: TRBJ2-3; v_call: TRBV12-3/TRBV12-4; clone_size: -; cdr3_nt: TGTGCCAGCCGCTATAGCAGAGTCCCCCCAGATACGCAGTATTTT; cdr3_aa: CASRYSRVPPDTQYF
d_call: -; j_call: TRBJ1-1; v_call: TRBV5-1; clone_size: -; cdr3_nt: TGCGCCAGCAGCTTGAGTGGCCAGGGCTATAGCACTGAAGCTTTCTTT; cdr3_aa: CASSLSGQGYSTEAFF
d_call: -; j_call: TRBJ2-1; v_call: TRBV7-3; clone_size: -; cdr3_nt: TGTGCCAGCAGCGCAGCGAGTTGGAATGAGCAGTTCTTC; cdr3_aa: CASSAASWNEQFF
d_call: TRBD1; j_call: TRBJ1-6; v_call: TRBV29-1; clone_size: -; cdr3_nt: TGCAGCGTTCGGACAGGGGGGAATTCACCCCTCCACTTT; cdr3_aa: CSVRTGGNSPLHF
d_call: TRBD1; j_call: TRBJ1-5; v_call: TRBV5-1; clone_size: many; cdr3_nt: TGCGCCAGCAGCTTGGGGACAGGGGGCCGGAATCAGCCCCAGCATTTT; cdr3_aa: CASSLGTGGRNQPQHF
d_call: -; j_call: TRBJ2-3; v_call: TRBV28; clone_size: -; cdr3_nt: TGTGCCAGCAGTTCAGTGGGGGGCCCGTCTACGCAGTATTTT; cdr3_aa: CASSSVGGPSTQYF
d_call: -; j_call: TRBJ2-7; v_call: TRBV10-3; clone_size: many; cdr3_nt: TGTGCCATCAGTGAGGCCAGCTACGAGCAGTACTTC; cdr3_aa: CAISEASYEQYF
d_call: -; j_call: TRBJ2-3; v_call: TRBV7-8; clone_size: few; cdr3_nt: TGTGCCAGCAGCCCATCTAGCGCTAGCGGCACAGATACGCAGTATTTT; cdr3_aa: CASSPSSASGTDTQYF
d_call: -; j_call: TRBJ1-1; v_call: TRBV20-1; clone_size: -; cdr3_nt: TGCAGTGCTAGTAGGGAGAGACCTCTGAACACTGAAGCTTTCTTT; cdr3_aa: CSASRERPLNTEAFF
d_call: TRBD1; j_call: TRBJ2-2; v_call: TRBV29-1; clone_size: -; cdr3_nt: TGCAGCGCGTTAGGACAGGGGGAGCAGGAGCTGTTTTTT; cdr3_aa: CSALGQGEQELFF
d_call: -; j_call: TRBJ2-1; v_call: TRBV3-1; clone_size: -; cdr3_nt: TGTGCCAGCACGAGGAGGGACCCGAGGGGGAATGAGCAGTTCTTC; cdr3_aa: CASTRRDPRGNEQFF
d_call: -; j_call: TRBJ2-2; v_call: TRBV25-1; clone_size: once; cdr3_nt: TGTGCCAGCAGTCGGATAGCCGGGGACACCGGGGAGCTGTTTTTT; cdr3_aa: CASSRIAGDTGELFF
d_call: -; j_call: TRBJ2-2; v_call: TRBV4-2; clone_size: -; cdr3_nt: TGTGCCAGCAGCCAAGAGAGGATCACCGGGGAGCTGTTTTTT; cdr3_aa: CASSQERITGELFF